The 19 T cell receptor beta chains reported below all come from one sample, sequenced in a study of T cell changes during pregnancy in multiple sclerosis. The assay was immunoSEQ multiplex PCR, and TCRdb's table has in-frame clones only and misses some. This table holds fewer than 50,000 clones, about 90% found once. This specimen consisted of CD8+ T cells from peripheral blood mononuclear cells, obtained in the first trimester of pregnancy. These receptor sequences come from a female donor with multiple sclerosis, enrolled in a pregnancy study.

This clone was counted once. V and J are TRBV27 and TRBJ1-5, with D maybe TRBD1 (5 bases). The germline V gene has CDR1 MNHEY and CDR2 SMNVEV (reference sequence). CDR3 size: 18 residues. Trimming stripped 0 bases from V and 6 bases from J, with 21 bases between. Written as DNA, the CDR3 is TGTGCCAGCAGTTTATCGGCGGGGCCGGTGGGGATGGGTCAGCCCCAGCATTTT. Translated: CASSLSAGPVGMGQPQHF.

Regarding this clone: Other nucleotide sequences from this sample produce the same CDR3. CDR3 in amino acids: CAWRLASYEQYF. The CDR3 DNA sequence: TGTGCCTGGAGACTAGCGAGTTACGAGCAGTACTTC. This chain joins TRBV30 and TRBJ2-7; 7 bases are shared with TRBD2. From germline, CDR1 is GTSNPN and CDR2 SVGIG (reference sequence). V lost 3 bases, J lost 4 bases, and 3 bases stayed unmatched. This CDR3 region has 12 residues.

The CDR3: CASSDPVQETQYF. DNA for the CDR3: TGTGCCAGCAGTGACCCGGTACAAGAGACCCAGTACTTC. This chain joins TRBV25-1 and TRBJ2-5; D is ambiguous. The CDR3 covers 13 residues. V lost 3 bases, J lost 2 bases, and 7 bases lay in between. CDR1 is MGHDK and CDR2 is SYGVNS in the germline V gene.

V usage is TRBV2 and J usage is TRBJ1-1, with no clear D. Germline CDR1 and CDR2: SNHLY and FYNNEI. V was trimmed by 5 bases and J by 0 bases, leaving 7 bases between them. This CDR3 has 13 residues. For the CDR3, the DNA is TGTGCCAGCAGTAGCCTTATGAACACTGAAGCTTTCTTT. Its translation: CASSSLMNTEAFF.

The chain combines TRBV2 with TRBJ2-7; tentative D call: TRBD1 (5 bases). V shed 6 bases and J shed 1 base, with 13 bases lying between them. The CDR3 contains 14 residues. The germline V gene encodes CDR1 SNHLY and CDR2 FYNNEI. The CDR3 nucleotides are TGTGCCAGCAGGATCCAGGGTTCTTCCTACGAGCAGTACTTC. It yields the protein CASRIQGSSYEQYF.

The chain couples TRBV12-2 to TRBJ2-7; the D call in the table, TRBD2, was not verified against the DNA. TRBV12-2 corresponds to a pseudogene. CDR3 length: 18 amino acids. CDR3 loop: CASRLFKGLADFSYEQYF. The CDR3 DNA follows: TGTGCAAGTCGCTTGTTCAAGGGGCTAGCGGATTTCTCCTACGAGCAGTACTTC.

The CDR3 DNA reads as TGTGCCAGCACCCAGGGGCCTGAAGCTTTCTTT. It is translated as CASTQGPEAFF. The chain employs TRBV6-5 and TRBJ1-1; possible D gene TRBD1, 6 bases. The CDR3 is made up of 11 amino acids. Germline V lookup: CDR1 MNHEY, CDR2 SVGAGI. The V end was cut by 7 bases, the J end by 6 bases, with 9 bases between.

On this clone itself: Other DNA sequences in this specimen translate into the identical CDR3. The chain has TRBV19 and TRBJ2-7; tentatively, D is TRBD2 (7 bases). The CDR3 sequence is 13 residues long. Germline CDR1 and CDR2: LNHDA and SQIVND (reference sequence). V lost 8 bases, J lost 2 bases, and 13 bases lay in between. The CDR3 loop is CASAGALPYEQYF. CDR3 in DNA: TGTGCCAGTGCGGGGGCCTTACCCTACGAGCAGTACTTC.

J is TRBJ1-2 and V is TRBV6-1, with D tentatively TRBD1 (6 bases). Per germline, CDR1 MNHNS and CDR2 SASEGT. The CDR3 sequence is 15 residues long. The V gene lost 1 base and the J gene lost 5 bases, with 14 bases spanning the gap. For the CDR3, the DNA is TGTGCCAGCAGTGAAGGTTTCAGGGGAAGGTATGGCTACACCTTC. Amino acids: CASSEGFRGRYGYTF.

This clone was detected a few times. CDR3 in amino acids: CASSSDYTEAFF. In nucleotides, the CDR3 is TGTGCCAGCAGCTCAGACTACACTGAAGCTTTCTTT. The rearrangement uses TRBV5-6 and TRBJ1-1; D unresolved. Trimming shortened V by 3 bases and J by 3 bases, and 6 bases separated the two germline ends. The CDR3 covers 12 residues. Germline assignment: CDR1 SGHDT and CDR2 YYEEEE. Together with reference TRBV5-6 and TRBJ1-1, the CDR3 gives the full variable domain: DAGVTQSPTHLIKTRGQQVTLRCSPKSGHDTVSWYQQALGQGPQFIFQYYEEEERQRGNFPDRFSGHQFPNYSSELNVNALLLGDSALYLCASSSDYTEAFFGQGTRLTVV.

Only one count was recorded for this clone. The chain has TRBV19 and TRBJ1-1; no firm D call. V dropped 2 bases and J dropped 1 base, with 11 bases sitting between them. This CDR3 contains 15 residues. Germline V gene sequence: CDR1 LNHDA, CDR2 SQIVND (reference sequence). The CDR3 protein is CASSIMEGSNTEAFF. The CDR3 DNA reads TGTGCCAGTAGTATAATGGAGGGATCGAACACTGAAGCTTTCTTT.

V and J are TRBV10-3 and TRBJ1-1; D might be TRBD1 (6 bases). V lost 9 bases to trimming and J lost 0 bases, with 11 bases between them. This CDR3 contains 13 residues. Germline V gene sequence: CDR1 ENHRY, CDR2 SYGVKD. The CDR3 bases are TGTGCCATTGCCCCAGGGGTGAACACTGAAGCTTTCTTT. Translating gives CAIAPGVNTEAFF.

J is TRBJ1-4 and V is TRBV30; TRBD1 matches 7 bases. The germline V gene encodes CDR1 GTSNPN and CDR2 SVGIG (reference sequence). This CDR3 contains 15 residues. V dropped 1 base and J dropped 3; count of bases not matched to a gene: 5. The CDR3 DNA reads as TGTGCCTGGAGTGCCCGGGACAGCCCTAATGAAAAACTGTTTTTT. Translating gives CAWSARDSPNEKLFF. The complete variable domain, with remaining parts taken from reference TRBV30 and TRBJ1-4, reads SQTIHQWPATLVQPVGSPLSLECTVEGTSNPNLYWYRQAAGRGLQLLFYSVGIGQISSEVPQNLSASRPQDRQFILSSKKLLLSDSGFYLCAWSARDSPNEKLFFGSGTQLSVL.

The CDR3 region is CASSQVPGGPLYGYTF. In DNA form, the CDR3 reads TGTGCCAGCAGCCAAGTTCCAGGGGGACCACTCTATGGCTACACCTTC. This chain connects TRBV14 to TRBJ1-2, with 7 bases matching TRBD1. This CDR3 has 16 amino acids. Trimming removed 1 base from V and 4 bases from J; junction bases left unmatched: 9. Germline V lookup: CDR1 SGHDN, CDR2 FVKESK. Combining the CDR3 with reference TRBV14 and TRBJ1-2 gives the whole variable domain EAGVTQFPSHSVIEKGQTVTLRCDPISGHDNLYWYRRVMGKEIKFLLHFVKESKQDESGMPNNRFLAERTGGTYSTLKVQPAELEDSGVYFCASSQVPGGPLYGYTFGSGTRLTVV.

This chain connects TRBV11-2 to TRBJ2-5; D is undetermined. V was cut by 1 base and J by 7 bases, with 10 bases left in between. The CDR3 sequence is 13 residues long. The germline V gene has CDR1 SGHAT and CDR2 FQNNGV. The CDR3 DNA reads TGTGCCAGCAGCTTAGGACCGGGTGGGACCCAGTACTTC. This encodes CASSLGPGGTQYF.

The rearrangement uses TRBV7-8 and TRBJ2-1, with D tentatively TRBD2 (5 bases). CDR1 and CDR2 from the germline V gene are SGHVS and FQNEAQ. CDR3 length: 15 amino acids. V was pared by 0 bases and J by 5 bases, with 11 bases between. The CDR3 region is CASSLALWGDNEQFF. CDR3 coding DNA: TGTGCCAGCAGCTTAGCGCTATGGGGAGACAATGAGCAGTTCTTC.

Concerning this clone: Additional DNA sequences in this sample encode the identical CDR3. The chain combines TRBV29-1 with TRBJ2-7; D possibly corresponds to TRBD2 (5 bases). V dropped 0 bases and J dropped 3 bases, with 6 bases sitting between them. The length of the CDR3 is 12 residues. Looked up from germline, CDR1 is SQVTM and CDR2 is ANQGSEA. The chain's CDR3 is CSVEERDYEQYF. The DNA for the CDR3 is TGCAGCGTTGAAGAGAGGGACTACGAGCAGTACTTC.

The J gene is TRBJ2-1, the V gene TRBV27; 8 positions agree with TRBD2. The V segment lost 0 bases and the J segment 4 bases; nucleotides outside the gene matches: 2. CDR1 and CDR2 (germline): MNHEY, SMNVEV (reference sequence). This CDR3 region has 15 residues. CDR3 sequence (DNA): TGTGCCAGCAGTTTATCTAGCGGGGTTTACAATGAGCAGTTCTTC. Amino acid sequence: CASSLSSGVYNEQFF.

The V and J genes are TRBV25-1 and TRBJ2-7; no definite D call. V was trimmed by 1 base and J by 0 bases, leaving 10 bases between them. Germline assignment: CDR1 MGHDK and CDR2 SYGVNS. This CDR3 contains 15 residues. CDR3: CASSESSAGSYEQYF. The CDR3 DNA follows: TGTGCCAGCAGTGAATCCAGCGCCGGCTCCTACGAGCAGTACTTC.